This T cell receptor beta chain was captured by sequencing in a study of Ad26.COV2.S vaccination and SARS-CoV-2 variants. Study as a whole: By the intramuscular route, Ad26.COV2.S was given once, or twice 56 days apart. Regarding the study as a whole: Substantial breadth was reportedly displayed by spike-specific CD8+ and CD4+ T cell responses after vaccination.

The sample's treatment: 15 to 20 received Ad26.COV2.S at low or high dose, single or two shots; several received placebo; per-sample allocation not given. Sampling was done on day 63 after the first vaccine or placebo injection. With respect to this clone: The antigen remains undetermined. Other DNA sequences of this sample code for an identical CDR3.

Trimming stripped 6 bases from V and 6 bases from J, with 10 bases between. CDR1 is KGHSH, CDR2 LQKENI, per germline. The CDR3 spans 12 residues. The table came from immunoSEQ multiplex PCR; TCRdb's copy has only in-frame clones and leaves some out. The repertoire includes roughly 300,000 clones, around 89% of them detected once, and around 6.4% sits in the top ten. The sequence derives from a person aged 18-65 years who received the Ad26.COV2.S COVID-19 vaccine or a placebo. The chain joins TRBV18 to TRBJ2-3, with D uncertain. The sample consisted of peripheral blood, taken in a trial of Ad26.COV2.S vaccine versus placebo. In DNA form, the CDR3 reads TGTGCCAGCTCCCCCAGGACCGATACGCAGTATTTT. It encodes CASSPRTDTQYF.